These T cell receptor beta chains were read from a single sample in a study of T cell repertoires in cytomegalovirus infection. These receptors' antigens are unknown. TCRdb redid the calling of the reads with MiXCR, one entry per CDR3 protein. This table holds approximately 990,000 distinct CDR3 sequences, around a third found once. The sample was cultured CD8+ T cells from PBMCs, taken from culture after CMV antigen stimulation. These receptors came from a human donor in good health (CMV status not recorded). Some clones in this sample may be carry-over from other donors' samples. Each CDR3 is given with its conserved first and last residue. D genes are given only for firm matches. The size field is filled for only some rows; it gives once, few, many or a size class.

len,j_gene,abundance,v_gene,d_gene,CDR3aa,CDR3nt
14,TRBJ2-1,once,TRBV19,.,CASSRRGANNEQFF,TGTGCCAGTAGTAGACGCGGGGCGAACAATGAGCAGTTCTTC
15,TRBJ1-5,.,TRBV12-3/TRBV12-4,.,CASSPAGFRNQPQHF,TGTGCCAGCAGCCCAGCGGGGTTTCGGAATCAGCCCCAGCATTTT
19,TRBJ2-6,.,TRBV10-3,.,CAISESTGVLSSGANVLTF,TGTGCCATCAGTGAGTCGACGGGCGTACTGAGCTCTGGGGCCAACGTCCTGACTTTC
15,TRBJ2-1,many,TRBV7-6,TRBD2,CASSLGLAAGNEQFF,TGTGCCAGCAGCTTAGGGCTAGCGGCGGGAAATGAGCAGTTCTTC
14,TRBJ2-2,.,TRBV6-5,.,CASSYGQPGGELFF,TGTGCCAGCAGTTACGGACAGCCGGGCGGGGAGCTGTTTTTT
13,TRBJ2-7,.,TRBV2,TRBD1,CASNYRGTYEQYF,TGTGCCAGCAACTACAGGGGAACCTACGAGCAGTACTTC
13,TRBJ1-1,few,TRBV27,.,CASSLKGSTEAFF,TGTGCCAGCAGTTTAAAAGGGAGTACTGAAGCTTTCTTT
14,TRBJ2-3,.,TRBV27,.,CASSSSEGTDTQYF,TGTGCCAGCAGTTCGTCTGAGGGGACAGATACGCAGTATTTT
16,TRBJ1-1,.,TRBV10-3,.,CAISEARASGNTEAFF,TGTGCCATCAGTGAGGCCCGGGCGTCAGGGAACACTGAAGCTTTCTTT
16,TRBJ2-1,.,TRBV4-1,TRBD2,CASTASGGPSYNEQFF,TGCGCCAGCACCGCTAGCGGGGGGCCCTCCTACAATGAGCAGTTCTTC
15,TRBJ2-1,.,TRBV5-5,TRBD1,CASSPDRDLYNEQFF,TGTGCCAGCAGTCCAGACAGGGACCTGTACAATGAGCAGTTCTTC
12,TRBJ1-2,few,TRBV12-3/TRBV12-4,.,CASSSGGHGYTF,TGTGCCAGCAGTTCCGGGGGCCATGGCTACACCTTC
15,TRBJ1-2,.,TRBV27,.,CASSLDPRMTYGYTF,TGTGCCAGCAGCCTTGACCCACGAATGACCTATGGCTACACCTTC
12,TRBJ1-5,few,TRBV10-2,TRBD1,CASKQGGQPQHF,TGCGCCAGCAAACAGGGGGGTCAGCCCCAGCATTTT
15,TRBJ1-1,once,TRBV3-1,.,CASSQESGRTTEAFF,TGTGCCAGCAGCCAAGAGTCAGGGCGTACCACTGAAGCTTTCTTT
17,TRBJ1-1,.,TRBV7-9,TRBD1,CASSFASGTGDLFGAFF,TGTGCCAGCAGCTTCGCCTCCGGGACAGGGGATCTATTTGGGGCTTTCTTT
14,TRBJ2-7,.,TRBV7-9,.,CASSLRVRPYEQYF,TGTGCCAGCAGCCTCCGGGTCAGGCCCTACGAGCAGTACTTC
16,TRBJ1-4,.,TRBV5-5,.,CASSPLRGRTGEKLFF,TGTGCCAGCAGCCCGCTAAGGGGCCGAACGGGGGAAAAACTGTTTTTT